A selection of T cell receptor beta chains follows, all from one sample in a study of blood T cells in healthy people across ages. TCRdb redid the calling of the 5' RACE reads with MiXCR, one entry per CDR3 protein. In the table there are over 1,500,000 distinct CDR3 sequences, about two fifths of which are singletons. Sequencing was performed on blood. Receptors were obtained from a human donor in good health. The CDR3 runs from the conserved cysteine through the conserved F or W. Each record gives: clone size, V gene, CDR3 protein. Clone size, where shown, is once, few, many, or a class for clones that have expanded.

NA,TRBV7-9,CASSLAGFQFF
NA,TRBV5-1,CASSLRPGDSYEQYF
few,TRBV6-1,CASSEAGTFRGYTF
NA,TRBV5-5,CASSLLVGVLRANTGELFF
NA,TRBV7-2,CASSFWGQGLEGYTF
NA,TRBV7-2,CASSLAERQPQHF
once,TRBV20-1,CSARAVSVNTIYF
NA,TRBV4-1,CASRHIPGVTEAFF
NA,TRBV7-2,CASSSRTDQPQHF
NA,TRBV29-1,CSVEYRMNTEAFF
NA,TRBV9,CASSVQGEGYGYIF
NA,TRBV7-9,CASSLQQGFNTEAFF
NA,TRBV4-3,CASSAGAGLAREDEQYF
NA,TRBV4-1,CASSLGQPLYGYTF
NA,TRBV9,CASSEGSADLASYEQYF
NA,TRBV4-3,CASSPGGVLQETQYF
few,TRBV6-2/TRBV6-3,CASSLQAPNTGELFF
NA,TRBV28,CASNGSDRQETQYF
many,TRBV6-5,CASSPSDGPYEQYF
few,TRBV20-1,CSAGRGTTTDTQYF
NA,TRBV5-1,CASRIGDNNEQFF
NA,TRBV19,CATTDRGIQETQYF
NA,TRBV6-6,CASSYWGGTQYF
NA,TRBV30,CAWSDGEAFF
NA,TRBV18,CASSPLDPGMNTEAFF
many,TRBV4-3,CASRQGATDTQYF
NA,TRBV6-5,CASSVGGEAFF
few,TRBV20-1,CSARLNGDGYTF
few,TRBV6-2/TRBV6-3,CASTSGGAEGPYNEQFF
NA,TRBV7-9,CASSSMPRAGVMAQHF
NA,TRBV2,CASAPDRGNSPLHF
NA,TRBV9,CASSVGAGAGNEQFF
few,TRBV20-1,CSALEGVGNQPQHF